Listed below are T cell receptor beta chains from one sample, sequenced in a study of vaccination and CD4 T cells after COVID-19. MiXCR was run by TCRdb on the PCR reads, yielding one entry per CDR3 protein. Among about 17,000 distinct CDR3 sequences listed, about 32% were seen once. Their specific antigens are unknown. The sample consisted of cultured CD4+ T cells from blood. These receptors were taken from a human donor with COVID-19. Each CDR3 is given with its conserved first and last residue. The order of the fields is J gene, D gene, clone size, CDR3 length, V gene, CDR3 protein, CDR3 DNA. D genes are given only for firm matches. The size of a clone is reported for some rows only, either as once, few or many, or as a class for expanded clones.

TRBJ2-5 | TRBD2 | . | 15 | TRBV5-3 | CASSSRTSGEETQYF | TGTGCCAGCAGCTCCCGGACTAGCGGGGAAGAGACCCAGTACTTC
TRBJ2-2 | TRBD1 | . | 15 | TRBV19 | CASSILTGSTGELFF | TGTGCCAGTAGTATTTTGACAGGGAGCACCGGGGAGCTGTTTTTT
TRBJ1-5 | . | few | 14 | TRBV12-3/TRBV12-4 | CASSFNRFHQPQHF | TGTGCCAGCAGTTTTAACCGGTTCCATCAGCCCCAGCATTTT
TRBJ2-7 | TRBD1 | . | 14 | TRBV18 | CASRTGTGGNEQYF | TGTGCCAGCCGGACCGGGACAGGGGGTAACGAGCAGTACTTC
TRBJ2-1 | TRBD2 | once | 18 | TRBV11-3 | CASSLEGSFGGETNEQFF | TGTGCCAGCAGCTTAGAGGGATCCTTCGGGGGGGAAACGAATGAGCAGTTCTTC
TRBJ1-2 | . | . | 16 | TRBV6-1 | CASSPQRSGLFYGYTF | TGTGCCAGCAGTCCTCAAAGGTCTGGCCTTTTCTATGGCTACACCTTC
TRBJ2-7 | . | . | 13 | TRBV7-2 | CASSLASQHEQYF | TGTGCCAGCAGCTTGGCATCACAGCACGAGCAGTACTTC
TRBJ1-5 | . | few | 16 | TRBV20-1 | CSARGPGAHSNQPQHF | TGCAGTGCTAGAGGACCAGGGGCACATAGCAATCAGCCCCAGCATTTT
TRBJ1-2 | . | . | 14 | TRBV2 | CASSSTGLSSGYTF | TGTGCCAGCAGTTCAACAGGGTTGAGCTCTGGCTACACCTTC
TRBJ1-6 | . | . | 16 | TRBV20-1 | CSARNIQRQERSPLHF | TGCAGTGCTAGAAATATCCAGCGGCAGGAGAGATCACCCCTCCACTTT
TRBJ1-2 | . | few | 12 | TRBV7-9 | CASSNREHGYTF | TGTGCCAGCAGTAACAGGGAGCATGGCTACACCTTC
TRBJ1-2 | . | medium-sized | 13 | TRBV6-1 | CASSEMGSGGYTF | TGTGCCAGCAGTGAAATGGGTAGTGGTGGCTACACCTTC
TRBJ1-2 | TRBD1 | . | 15 | TRBV6-5 | CASSFLDRTNYGYTF | TGTGCCAGCAGTTTTCTGGACAGGACCAACTATGGCTACACCTTC
TRBJ1-5 | TRBD1 | . | 15 | TRBV7-2 | CASSRGTGGNQPQHF | TGCGCCAGCAGCAGAGGGACAGGGGGTAATCAGCCCCAGCATTTT
TRBJ2-5 | TRBD1 | few | 14 | TRBV5-6 | CASSLPGQEETQYF | TGTGCCAGCAGCCTCCCGGGACAGGAAGAGACCCAGTACTTC
TRBJ2-1 | TRBD2 | few | 15 | TRBV20-1 | CSAKQTSGGAGEQFF | TGCAGTGCTAAGCAGACTAGCGGGGGGGCAGGTGAGCAGTTCTTC
TRBJ1-2 | . | . | 18 | TRBV20-1 | CRTQPPGGSGGGVGGYTF | TGCAGAACCCAACCACCAGGAGGGTCGGGGGGAGGGGTGGGTGGCTACACCTTC
TRBJ1-1 | . | few | 15 | TRBV7-8 | CASSSLLASRTEAFF | TGTGCCAGCAGCTCCCTCCTCGCCTCCCGGACTGAAGCTTTCTTT
TRBJ2-5 | TRBD2 | . | 14 | TRBV20-1 | CSARVGSGGETQYF | TGCAGTGCTAGAGTTGGTTCGGGGGGGGAGACCCAGTACTTC
TRBJ1-2 | . | few | 14 | TRBV30 | CAWSVQTSNYGYTF | TGTGCCTGGAGTGTACAGACTTCTAACTATGGCTACACCTTC
TRBJ2-3 | TRBD1 | once | 16 | TRBV4-1 | CASSLAGQGITDTQYF | TGCGCCAGCAGCCTGGCTGGACAGGGTATCACAGATACGCAGTATTTT
TRBJ1-2 | . | . | 13 | TRBV6-5 | CASSYSTDYGYTF | TGTGCTAGCAGTTACTCAACTGACTATGGCTACACCTTC
TRBJ2-3 | . | . | 14 | TRBV5-1 | CASSLQGTTDTQYF | TGCGCCAGCAGCTTGCAGGGGACCACAGATACGCAGTATTTT
TRBJ2-4 | TRBD2 | . | 14 | TRBV20-1 | CSASEVASGGGQYF | TGCAGTGCGTCAGAGGTGGCTAGCGGGGGTGGTCAGTACTTC
TRBJ2-5 | . | . | 13 | TRBV7-9 | CASSLLTGETQYF | TGTGCCAGCAGCTTATTGACCGGGGAGACCCAGTACTTC
TRBJ2-5 | . | . | 15 | TRBV21-1 | CASSKERPAKETQYF | TGTGCCAGCAGCAAAGAAAGGCCAGCCAAAGAGACCCAGTACTTC
TRBJ1-5 | . | few | 15 | TRBV4-3 | CASSQFYRDNQPQHF | TGCGCCAGCAGCCAATTTTACAGGGATAATCAGCCCCAGCATTTT
TRBJ2-7 | TRBD2 | . | 16 | TRBV7-2 | CASSSSLSGGTYEQYF | TGTGCCAGCAGCTCCTCTCTCAGCGGGGGAACCTACGAGCAGTACTTC
TRBJ2-5 | . | . | 14 | TRBV2 | CASSDPPGKETQYF | TGTGCCAGCAGTGATCCCCCAGGAAAAGAGACCCAGTACTTC
TRBJ2-3 | TRBD2 | . | 16 | TRBV6-2/TRBV6-3 | CASSFGLAGGGDTQYF | TGTGCCAGCAGTTTCGGACTAGCGGGAGGCGGAGATACGCAGTATTTT
TRBJ2-5 | . | few | 13 | TRBV20-1 | CSARDPGVETQYF | TGCAGTGCTAGAGATCCGGGGGTTGAGACCCAGTACTTC
TRBJ2-7 | TRBD1 | . | 13 | TRBV24-1 | CATSDRTGRGEYF | TGTGCCACCAGTGATCGGACAGGGCGAGGGGAGTACTTC
TRBJ1-1 | TRBD1 | . | 14 | TRBV10-1 | CASRPGQGNTEAFF | TGCGCCAGCAGGCCTGGACAGGGGAACACTGAAGCTTTCTTT
TRBJ1-3 | . | . | 13 | TRBV29-1 | CSVGGISGNTIYF | TGCAGCGTTGGAGGGATCTCTGGAAACACCATATATTTT
TRBJ1-1 | . | medium-sized | 13 | TRBV7-2 | CASSSDMNTEAFF | TGTGCCAGCAGCTCGGACATGAACACTGAAGCTTTCTTT
TRBJ2-5 | . | few | 14 | TRBV19 | CASSIRTAQETQYF | TGTGCCAGTAGTATTAGGACAGCTCAAGAGACCCAGTACTTC
TRBJ2-4 | . | . | 15 | TRBV20-1 | CSVKRSPEAKNIQYF | TGCAGTGTTAAGAGGAGTCCCGAAGCCAAAAACATTCAGTACTTC
TRBJ1-2 | . | medium-sized | 14 | TRBV24-1 | CATRGARANYGYTF | TGTGCCACCAGGGGGGCCCGAGCTAACTATGGCTACACCTTC
TRBJ2-7 | . | . | 14 | TRBV4-2 | CASSRQGPAFEQYF | TGTGCCAGCAGCCGGCAGGGCCCGGCGTTCGAGCAGTACTTC
TRBJ2-2 | TRBD2 | . | 17 | TRBV4-1 | CASSQVHLGLETGELFF | TGCGCCAGCAGCCAAGTACACCTAGGACTAGAAACCGGGGAGCTGTTTTTT
TRBJ2-6 | . | . | 18 | TRBV12-5 | CASGLGDKPDSGANVLTF | TGTGCTAGTGGTTTGGGCGACAAGCCAGACTCTGGGGCCAACGTCCTGACTTTC
TRBJ1-1 | TRBD1 | . | 13 | TRBV12-3/TRBV12-4 | CASSSGTGVEAFF | TGTGCCAGCAGTTCCGGGACAGGGGTTGAAGCTTTCTTT
TRBJ2-5 | . | few | 13 | TRBV6-5 | CASSYSVIETQYF | TGTGCCAGCAGTTATAGTGTTATTGAGACCCAGTACTTC
TRBJ1-3 | . | . | 14 | TRBV7-9 | CASSSAGSGNTIYF | TGTGCCAGCAGCTCCGCGGGCTCTGGAAACACCATATATTTT
TRBJ2-1 | TRBD1 | few | 15 | TRBV6-5 | CASSYGQGVGNEQFF | TGTGCCAGCAGTTACGGACAGGGAGTCGGCAATGAGCAGTTCTTC
TRBJ2-2 | . | few | 11 | TRBV6-2/TRBV6-3 | CASSNTGELFF | TGTGCCAGCAGTAACACCGGGGAGCTGTTTTTT
TRBJ1-3 | TRBD1 | few | 14 | TRBV10-3 | CAISEADRVNTIYF | TGTGCCATCAGTGAGGCGGACAGGGTCAACACCATATATTTT
TRBJ1-5 | . | . | 14 | TRBV5-1 | CASSLEPGWKPQHF | TGCGCCAGCAGCTTGGAACCCGGGTGGAAGCCCCAGCATTTT
TRBJ2-5 | TRBD2 | . | 14 | TRBV7-3 | CASSPSGGQETQYF | TGTGCCAGCAGTCCTAGCGGGGGGCAAGAGACCCAGTACTTC
TRBJ2-3 | . | . | 14 | TRBV7-8 | CASSPYGGTDTQYF | TGTGCCAGCAGCCCCTACGGCGGCACAGATACGCAGTATTTT
TRBJ2-2 | TRBD2 | few | 17 | TRBV7-2 | CASSHTFQRGGFGELFF | TGTGCCAGCAGCCACACTTTCCAGCGGGGGGGCTTCGGGGAGCTGTTTTTT
TRBJ1-5 | TRBD1 | medium-sized | 16 | TRBV6-4 | CASHRGQSLSNQPQHF | TGTGCCAGCCATAGGGGGCAGTCCCTTAGCAATCAGCCCCAGCATTTT
TRBJ2-7 | . | few | 13 | TRBV7-3 | CASSRRPGYEQYF | TGTGCCAGCAGCCGCAGGCCGGGGTACGAGCAGTACTTC
TRBJ2-1 | TRBD2 | . | 15 | TRBV20-1 | CSARAGLAAYNEQFF | TGCAGTGCTAGAGCGGGACTAGCGGCCTACAATGAGCAGTTCTTC
TRBJ2-5 | . | few | 14 | TRBV10-3 | CAISESSGTQTQYF | TGTGCCATCAGTGAGTCGTCGGGTACCCAGACCCAGTACTTC
TRBJ1-1 | . | . | 15 | TRBV20-1 | CSATGARGSNTEAFF | TGCAGTGCTACAGGGGCCAGGGGAAGTAACACTGAAGCTTTCTTT
TRBJ2-7 | . | once | 15 | TRBV10-3 | CAISEGGKGLYEQYF | TGTGCCATCAGTGAGGGGGGGAAAGGACTTTACGAGCAGTACTTC